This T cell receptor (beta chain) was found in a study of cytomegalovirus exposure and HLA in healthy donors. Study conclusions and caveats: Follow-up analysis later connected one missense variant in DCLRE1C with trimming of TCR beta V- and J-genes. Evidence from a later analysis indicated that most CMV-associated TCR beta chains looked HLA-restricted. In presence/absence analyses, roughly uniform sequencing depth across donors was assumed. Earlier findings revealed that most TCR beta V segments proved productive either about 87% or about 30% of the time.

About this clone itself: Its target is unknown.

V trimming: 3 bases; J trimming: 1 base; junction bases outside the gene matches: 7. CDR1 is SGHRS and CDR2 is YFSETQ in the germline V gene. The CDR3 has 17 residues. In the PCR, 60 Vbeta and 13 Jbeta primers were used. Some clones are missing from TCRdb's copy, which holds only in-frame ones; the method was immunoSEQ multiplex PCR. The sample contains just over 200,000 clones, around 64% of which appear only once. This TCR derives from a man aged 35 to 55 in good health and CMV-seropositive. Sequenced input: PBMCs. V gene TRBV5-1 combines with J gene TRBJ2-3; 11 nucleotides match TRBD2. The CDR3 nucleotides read TGCGCCAGCAGCTCGAGACTAGCGGGGTCAGGCACAGATACGCAGTATTTT. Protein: CASSSRLAGSGTDTQYF. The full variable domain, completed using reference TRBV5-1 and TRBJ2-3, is KAGVTQTPRYLIKTRGQQVTLSCSPISGHRSVSWYQQTPGQGLQFLFEYFSETQRNKGNFPGRFSGRQFSNSRSEMNVSTLELGDSALYLCASSSRLAGSGTDTQYFGPGTRLTVL.